This T cell receptor beta chain was identified during a study of cytomegalovirus exposure and HLA in healthy donors. Study-wide background: Earlier sequencing of some 170 million T cells yielded around 100 million unique TCR beta sequences.

Germline V gives CDR1 LGHNA, CDR2 YNFKEQ. CDR3 length: 15 residues. Trimming left V 1 base short and J 6 bases short, with 15 bases between. Researchers ran the PCR with 60 Vbeta and 13 Jbeta primers. The method was immunoSEQ multiplex PCR; TCRdb's version includes in-frame clones alone and lacks a portion of them. Of roughly 150,000 clones listed, approximately 73% are singletons. The sequence derives from a woman aged 18-29 years in good health and CMV-seropositive. The sample comprised PBMCs. The V and J genes are TRBV4-2 and TRBJ1-2; a weak D match, TRBD1 (5 bases). CDR3 DNA sequence: TGTGCCAGCAGCCAAGGAGGTCCAGGGATCGATGGCTACACCTTC. Amino acids: CASSQGGPGIDGYTF.